These 7 T cell receptor beta chains share one sample of origin, sequenced in a study of shared T cell receptors in the human thymus. Using immunoSEQ multiplex PCR, the repertoire was profiled, and TCRdb retains in-frame clones only, with some absent. The repertoire has hundreds of thousands of clones, more than 75% of them found once; the top ten carry 0.0095% to 0.012%. The same sample was also used in a study of human thymus T cells.

What was sequenced was thymocytes. These receptors were taken from a boy in the first two years of life with a congenital heart defect.

The chain carries TRBV30 and TRBJ2-3; 12 positions agree with TRBD2. Germline CDR1 and CDR2: GTSNPN and SVGIG (reference sequence). CDR3 length: 15 amino acids. The CDR3 DNA follows: TGTGCTCTAAGAAAGGCTAGCGGGAGGGCAGATACGCAGTATTTT. It is translated as CALRKASGRADTQYF.

J is TRBJ2-1 and V is TRBV5-1; the D is unclear. The CDR3 runs 16 residues. Trimming took off 0 bases at V and 0 bases at J, with 10 bases between the two ends. Germline V lookup: CDR1 SGHRS, CDR2 YFSETQ. As DNA, the CDR3 is TGCGCCAGCAGCTTGGATCCAGATTTCTCCTACAATGAGCAGTTCTTC. Translating gives CASSLDPDFSYNEQFF.

The chain uses TRBV29-1 and TRBJ2-3; D remains unclear. This CDR3 region has 12 residues. Trimming removed 8 bases from V and 6 bases from J, with 15 bases in between. Germline values: CDR1 SQVTM, CDR2 ANQGSEA. The CDR3 DNA sequence: TGCAGCCCCTGGCTCTTAGCCGATACGCAGTATTTT. As protein: CSPWLLADTQYF.

Regarding this clone: Other DNA variants within this sample encode the same CDR3. This chain connects TRBV5-1 to TRBJ2-2; D is undetermined. Germline V gene lookup returns CDR1 SGHRS and CDR2 YFSETQ. The CDR3 contains 14 residues. V lost 0 bases and J 1 base, leaving 4 bases between the germline ends. The CDR3 here is CASSLGGNTGELFF. CDR3 nucleotide sequence: TGCGCCAGCAGCTTGGGCGGGAACACCGGGGAGCTGTTTTTT.

This clone was counted between two and nine times. V usage is TRBV28 and J usage is TRBJ2-3, with D perhaps TRBD2 (6 bases). This CDR3 is 15 amino acids long. CDR1 is MDHEN and CDR2 is SYDVKM in the germline V gene. Trimming took 3 bases from V and 2 from J, leaving 12 bases between them. The CDR3 sequence: CASSLRRGNTDTQYF. In nucleotides, the CDR3 is TGTGCCAGCAGTTTGAGGAGGGGTAACACAGATACGCAGTATTTT.

This chain connects TRBV30 to TRBJ2-5; TRBD1 is a possible D gene (5 bases). Trimming took 3 bases from V and 4 from J, leaving 21 bases between them. Germline CDR1 reads GTSNPN; CDR2 reads SVGIG (reference sequence). The CDR3 sequence is 16 residues long. CDR3 sequence: CAWSQGACHLPETQYF. Written as DNA, the CDR3 is TGTGCCTGGAGCCAAGGGGCGTGTCACCTCCCAGAGACCCAGTACTTC.

The V and J genes are TRBV27 and TRBJ1-4, with D hard to call. Germline V gene data show CDR1 as MNHEY and CDR2 as SMNVEV (reference sequence). V lost 1 base and J lost 11, with 11 bases in between. This CDR3 is 13 amino acids long. The CDR3: CASSLLSGLKLFF. For the CDR3, the DNA is TGTGCCAGCAGTTTATTATCGGGGTTGAAACTGTTTTTT. The variable domain in full, completed from reference TRBV27 and TRBJ1-4, reads EAQVTQNPRYLITVTGKKLTVTCSQNMNHEYMSWYRQDPGLGLRQIYYSMNVEVTDKGDVPEGYKVSRKEKRNFPLILESPSPNQTSLYFCASSLLSGLKLFFGSGTQLSVL.